A selection of T cell receptor beta chains follows, all from one sample in a study of blood T cell repertoires in COVID-19. The protocol was immunoSEQ multiplex PCR, while the TCRdb copy is restricted to in-frame clones and leaves out a portion. The repertoire includes 50,000 to 55,000 clones, 80% to 90% of them detected once, and 4% sits in the top ten. Input material: peripheral blood. The source of these receptors is a man aged 45 to 65 with acute or convalescent COVID-19. CDR3s include the opening cysteine and the closing phenylalanine or tryptophan. Each record gives: J gene, clone size, V gene, D gene, CDR3 DNA, CDR3 protein. D genes are given only for firm matches. Clone size appears in some rows only: once, few, many, or a class for an expanded clone.

j_call: TRBJ2-2; clone_size: once; v_call: TRBV5-1; d_call: TRBD1; cdr3_nt: TGCGCCAGCAGCGCTGAACAGGGGTCCTACACCGGGGAGCTGTTTTTT; cdr3_aa: CASSAEQGSYTGELFF
j_call: TRBJ2-3; clone_size: NA; v_call: TRBV7-9; d_call: NA; cdr3_nt: TGTGCCAGCAGCTTAGTGGGCCAAAGCACAGATACGCAGTATTTT; cdr3_aa: CASSLVGQSTDTQYF
j_call: TRBJ2-7; clone_size: NA; v_call: TRBV11-2; d_call: NA; cdr3_nt: TGTGCCAGCAGCCCTGACAGCTACGAGCAGTACTTC; cdr3_aa: CASSPDSYEQYF
j_call: TRBJ2-2; clone_size: NA; v_call: TRBV4-1; d_call: TRBD1; cdr3_nt: TGCGCCAGCAGCCCAGTGGGACAGGGGAACGGGGAGCTGTTTTTT; cdr3_aa: CASSPVGQGNGELFF
j_call: TRBJ2-6; clone_size: NA; v_call: TRBV7-9; d_call: NA; cdr3_nt: TGTGCCAGCAGCCCTCCCCGGGCTGGGGCCAACGTCCTGACTTTC; cdr3_aa: CASSPPRAGANVLTF
j_call: TRBJ1-2; clone_size: NA; v_call: TRBV27; d_call: TRBD1; cdr3_nt: TGTGCCAGCAGTTCGGGCCCACAGGGGTACTATGGCTACACCTTC; cdr3_aa: CASSSGPQGYYGYTF
j_call: TRBJ2-2; clone_size: NA; v_call: TRBV2; d_call: NA; cdr3_nt: TGTGCCAGAGGGGGGGACTACGCCTCGAACACCGGGGAGCTGTTTTTT; cdr3_aa: CARGGDYASNTGELFF
j_call: TRBJ2-2; clone_size: NA; v_call: TRBV9; d_call: TRBD2; cdr3_nt: TGTGCCAGCAGCCCAACGGGACTAGCGGGAACCGGGGAGCTGTTTTTT; cdr3_aa: CASSPTGLAGTGELFF
j_call: TRBJ1-2; clone_size: NA; v_call: TRBV27; d_call: NA; cdr3_nt: TGTGCCAGCAGTTTAGGGGGGAATTATGGCTACACCTTC; cdr3_aa: CASSLGGNYGYTF
j_call: TRBJ1-5; clone_size: NA; v_call: TRBV27; d_call: NA; cdr3_nt: TGTGCCAGCAGTTTACTGGGGACAACCCAGGAGTATAGCAATCAGCCCCAGCATTTT; cdr3_aa: CASSLLGTTQEYSNQPQHF
j_call: TRBJ1-5; clone_size: once; v_call: TRBV3-1/TRBV3-2; d_call: TRBD1; cdr3_nt: TGTGCCAGCAGCCAAGGGGACAGAAGCAATCAGCCCCAGCATTTT; cdr3_aa: CASSQGDRSNQPQHF
j_call: TRBJ2-1; clone_size: NA; v_call: TRBV7-3; d_call: NA; cdr3_nt: TGTGCCAGCAGCTTAGAAACAGGTAGGGACAATGAGCAGTTCTTC; cdr3_aa: CASSLETGRDNEQFF
j_call: TRBJ1-1; clone_size: NA; v_call: TRBV7-9; d_call: NA; cdr3_nt: TGTGCCAGCAGCCCACACCGGGAACTCAACACTGAAGCTTTCTTT; cdr3_aa: CASSPHRELNTEAFF
j_call: TRBJ1-5; clone_size: NA; v_call: TRBV7-2; d_call: TRBD1; cdr3_nt: TGTGCCAGCAGCTTTAGGGACAGCCCACGGCCCAATCAGCCCCAGCATTTT; cdr3_aa: CASSFRDSPRPNQPQHF
j_call: TRBJ2-1; clone_size: NA; v_call: TRBV19; d_call: TRBD2; cdr3_nt: TGTGCCAGTAGTATATCGGATTTTGCGGCTAGCGGAGATGTTTACAATGAGCAGTTCTTC; cdr3_aa: CASSISDFAASGDVYNEQFF
j_call: TRBJ1-5; clone_size: NA; v_call: TRBV2; d_call: NA; cdr3_nt: TGTGCCAGCAGTGACGGGGGAGGCCATCAGCCCCAGCATTTT; cdr3_aa: CASSDGGGHQPQHF
j_call: TRBJ2-2; clone_size: NA; v_call: TRBV2; d_call: TRBD1; cdr3_nt: TGTGCCAGCAGTGATGAGGGGGCGGGCACCGGGGAGCTGTTTTTT; cdr3_aa: CASSDEGAGTGELFF
j_call: TRBJ1-2; clone_size: NA; v_call: TRBV28; d_call: NA; cdr3_nt: TGTGCCAGCAGTTTCACAGGAGTGCCGGGCTACACCTTC; cdr3_aa: CASSFTGVPGYTF
j_call: TRBJ2-5; clone_size: NA; v_call: TRBV11-2; d_call: TRBD1; cdr3_nt: TGTGCCAGCAGCCGCGGGTCAGGGGGAGAAATGCCCCAGTACTTC; cdr3_aa: CASSRGSGGEMPQYF
j_call: TRBJ1-4; clone_size: NA; v_call: TRBV29-1; d_call: TRBD1; cdr3_nt: TGCAGCGTTGAAGGCGGACAGGGGATTGAAAAACTGTTTTTT; cdr3_aa: CSVEGGQGIEKLFF
j_call: TRBJ2-3; clone_size: NA; v_call: TRBV24-1; d_call: TRBD2; cdr3_nt: TGTGCCACCAGTGACACTGGGACTAGCGGCACAGATACGCAGTATTTT; cdr3_aa: CATSDTGTSGTDTQYF
j_call: TRBJ2-2; clone_size: NA; v_call: TRBV18; d_call: NA; cdr3_nt: TGTGCCAGCTCACTTCAGGGGAACACCGGGGAGCTGTTTTTT; cdr3_aa: CASSLQGNTGELFF
j_call: TRBJ2-7; clone_size: NA; v_call: TRBV5-5; d_call: TRBD1; cdr3_nt: TGTGCCAGCAGCCGTCGGGGGGACAGGGCCGCCTACGAGCAGTACTTC; cdr3_aa: CASSRRGDRAAYEQYF
j_call: TRBJ1-1; clone_size: NA; v_call: TRBV19; d_call: TRBD1; cdr3_nt: TGTGCCAGTAGTATAGATGCGACAGGGGGCATGAACACTGAAGCTTTCTTT; cdr3_aa: CASSIDATGGMNTEAFF
j_call: TRBJ2-1; clone_size: NA; v_call: TRBV20-1; d_call: TRBD1; cdr3_nt: TGCAGTGCTAGTCAGGGGGTCTCCTACAATGAGCAGTTCTTC; cdr3_aa: CSASQGVSYNEQFF
j_call: TRBJ1-2; clone_size: NA; v_call: TRBV7-8; d_call: NA; cdr3_nt: TGTGCCAGTGGGGGAGGGACTAACTATGGCTACACCTTC; cdr3_aa: CASGGGTNYGYTF
j_call: TRBJ2-7; clone_size: once; v_call: TRBV9; d_call: NA; cdr3_nt: TGTGCCAGCAGCGTAGGTGGACGGGAGCCCACCTACGAGCAGTACTTC; cdr3_aa: CASSVGGREPTYEQYF
j_call: TRBJ1-2; clone_size: NA; v_call: TRBV6-5; d_call: TRBD1; cdr3_nt: TGTGCCAGCAGTCAGGTGGGACAGCCAAGCTATGGCTACACCTTC; cdr3_aa: CASSQVGQPSYGYTF
j_call: TRBJ1-6; clone_size: NA; v_call: TRBV7-3; d_call: NA; cdr3_nt: TGTGCCAGCAGCTTATCCCCCTCTTCACCCCTCCACTTT; cdr3_aa: CASSLSPSSPLHF
j_call: TRBJ1-2; clone_size: NA; v_call: TRBV19; d_call: NA; cdr3_nt: TGTGCCAGTAACCCGGGAGGCCCCTGGTATGGCTACACCTTC; cdr3_aa: CASNPGGPWYGYTF
j_call: TRBJ1-1; clone_size: once; v_call: TRBV11-2; d_call: TRBD1; cdr3_nt: TGTGCCAGCAGCGCTCCCCCGGACAGGACTGAAGCTTTCTTT; cdr3_aa: CASSAPPDRTEAFF
j_call: TRBJ2-3; clone_size: NA; v_call: TRBV6-6; d_call: NA; cdr3_nt: TGTGCCAGCAGTAAACGGTCGGGGGGCACAGATACGCAGTATTTT; cdr3_aa: CASSKRSGGTDTQYF
j_call: TRBJ1-2; clone_size: few; v_call: TRBV14; d_call: TRBD1; cdr3_nt: TGTGCCAGCAGCCCAAGGGACAGCGGCAACTATGGCTACACCTTC; cdr3_aa: CASSPRDSGNYGYTF
j_call: TRBJ1-2; clone_size: NA; v_call: TRBV6-5; d_call: TRBD1; cdr3_nt: TGTGCCAGCAGACCCATCGGACAGGGCGGTGGCTACACCTTC; cdr3_aa: CASRPIGQGGGYTF
j_call: TRBJ2-1; clone_size: NA; v_call: TRBV18; d_call: NA; cdr3_nt: TGTGCCAGCTCATCCCAAAGGGGAAGGGAGGTGGAGTTCTTC; cdr3_aa: CASSSQRGREVEFF
j_call: TRBJ2-3; clone_size: NA; v_call: TRBV2; d_call: NA; cdr3_nt: TGTGCCATGGAGGGAACGGGAATGACGGATACGCAGTATTTT; cdr3_aa: CAMEGTGMTDTQYF
j_call: TRBJ1-5; clone_size: NA; v_call: TRBV27; d_call: NA; cdr3_nt: TGTGCCAGCGCCGTCTCGGGGGAACATAGCAATCAGCCCCAGCATTTT; cdr3_aa: CASAVSGEHSNQPQHF
j_call: TRBJ2-7; clone_size: once; v_call: TRBV28; d_call: TRBD2; cdr3_nt: TGTGCCAGCACTAGCGGGGGATCGTCCTACGAGCAGTACTTC; cdr3_aa: CASTSGGSSYEQYF
j_call: TRBJ1-1; clone_size: NA; v_call: TRBV4-1; d_call: NA; cdr3_nt: TGCGCCAGCAGCCGGCGCCCTGCGGGGGAAACTGAAGCTTTCTTT; cdr3_aa: CASSRRPAGETEAFF
j_call: TRBJ2-5; clone_size: NA; v_call: TRBV5-6; d_call: NA; cdr3_nt: TGTGCCAGCAGCTTGTATCCAGGGGTGGATAGGGAGACCCAGTACTTC; cdr3_aa: CASSLYPGVDRETQYF
j_call: TRBJ2-7; clone_size: NA; v_call: TRBV27; d_call: NA; cdr3_nt: TGTGCCAGCAGTTTATTGGGGGGGCGAGTGCAGTACTTC; cdr3_aa: CASSLLGGRVQYF